The present T cell receptor beta chain was sequenced within a study of T cells in Graves' hyperthyroidism and ophthalmopathy (dated by TCRdb to about 2019). Regarding the study in general: Peripheral blood was sampled at the time of initial diagnosis, prior to any treatment. To identify TCR V-J signatures that set the groups apart, the researchers used a discovery cohort of more than 95 patients, made up of 40 to 45 with Graves' ophthalmopathy and approximately 57 with stable Graves' hyperthyroidism. Prospective prediction of ophthalmopathy was tested in an independent validation cohort consisting of about 20 hyperthyroidism patients and over 15 patients who later progressed to ophthalmopathy. For training and testing, the roughly 100 patients in the discovery cohort were randomly divided in a 7:3 ratio. The study also compared thyroid tissue and blood T-cell repertoires from several Graves' hyperthyroidism patients. Once sampling was done, hyperthyroidism patients were given methimazole at a starting dose of 30 mg daily, whereas ophthalmopathy patients were given high-dose intravenous methylprednisolone. According to the paper, TCR Vbeta CDR3 sequencing was carried out on around 140 peripheral blood samples, which came from fewer than 50 ophthalmopathy, around 74 hyperthyroidism and approximately 17 progressor patients.

Taken from the germline V gene (reference sequence), the CDR1 and CDR2 loops are SEHNR and FQNEAQ. V is cut by 2 bases and J by 0 bases, and the space between the germline ends is 12 bases. The CDR3 contains 16 residues, cysteine and phenylalanine counted. Of the read, only the CDR3 DNA is kept; its 48 bases are in frame from base 1. Stable Graves' hyperthyroidism was defined as no progression to ophthalmopathy during 18 months of follow-up. The hyperthyroidism patients were between 18 and 65 years old and newly diagnosed, with a disease duration of less than 2 months. Patients with uncontrolled infections, other autoimmune diseases, pregnancy or lactation were excluded. Diagnoses were established on the basis of clinical symptoms, serum thyroxine and TRAb, thyroid ultrasound, and orbital computed tomography. PBMCs were isolated from about 9 ml of fresh peripheral blood by Ficoll-Paque density gradient centrifugation. Total RNA was extracted with Trizol reagent, and quality was checked on an Agilent 2100 Bioanalyzer.

Study-wide conclusions, independent of this receptor: Most expanded thyroid clonotypes (frequency above 0.001) were also detected in blood, a finding suggesting that blood repertoires may reflect thyroid immune responses. In cross-validation, a model built on a 13 V-J signature told ophthalmopathy apart from stable hyperthyroidism with roughly 87% sensitivity and approximately 81% specificity, and in testing the same model reached 80%/75%. In validation, the model predicted progression to ophthalmopathy a median of around six months before onset, with approximately 70% sensitivity and nearly 75% specificity. No statistical method was used to fix the sample size in advance, and group allocation was not hidden from the investigators.

The TCR beta CDR3 regions were amplified from RNA transcripts. The TCR CDR3 was subjected to a first round of RT-PCR using the HTBI primer set and the Qiagen OneStep RT-PCR kit. Libraries were constructed in a second round of multiplex PCR, after which size selection and purification were performed. Sequencing of the libraries was done on an Illumina HiSeq2000 using paired-end 100 bp reads. Concerning the study's data processing: SOAPnuke was used to process the raw data, with reads discarded if the reads contained adapters or uncalled bases, had a mean Phred below 15, or lacked an exact constant-primer or identifier match. High-quality paired reads were merged using COPE v1.2.5, and each unique nucleotide sequence was defined as a clonotype. MiTCR v1.1 was used to align clonotypes to the IMGT TRBV, TRBD and TRBJ reference segments. Analysis was restricted to V-J combinations with a frequency above 0.0001, which covered roughly 99% of repertoires. The TCS score was defined as F50 (clonal expansion) divided by E x V (chaos), with BLOSUM62-based TCRdist calculated between CDR3 peptides within each V-J. Welch's t-statistics and random forest reduced around 550 V-J features to 13, which were used in a naive Bayes classifier (R e1071). The raw public reads went through TCRdb reprocessing: fastp at Q25, MiXCR clone calling, in-frame beta chains kept. All rows with the same CDR3 protein become a single entry with the most common DNA and genes. TCRdb assigned the V and J calls; the authors' analysis was not used. The sample contains more than 600,000 distinct CDR3 sequences, about 17% of them found a single time. Of the sample, approximately 8% is held by the ten largest clones.

This clonotype was observed a single time. There is no known antigen for this receptor. No base quality information exists; no much larger clone differs at one position. Evidence from one read is weak. Sequenced input: blood. This chain joins TRBV7-9 to TRBJ2-3; the D call could be TRBD1 or TRBD2, with each sharing 5 bases. The clonotype originates from a man younger than 35 with Graves' hyperthyroidism. The DNA reads TGTGCCAGCAGCTTATGTACGGGACCCAGCACAGATACGCAGTATTTT. This gives the protein CASSLCTGPSTDTQYF.